Shown below are 6 T cell receptor beta chains from a single sample sequenced in a study of blood T cell repertoires in COVID-19. Profiling relied on immunoSEQ multiplex PCR, and the TCRdb table lists in-frame clones only, not all of them. In the table there are approximately 15,000 clones, around nine tenths of which are singletons. Sample: peripheral blood. Every receptor here comes from a woman between 70 and 85 years old in a cohort sampled during active or convalescent COVID-19.

CDR3 sequence (DNA): TGTGCCAGCAGTGGACACAGGGGGTCCCGGTCTGGGGCCAACGTCCTGACTTTC. It translates to CASSGHRGSRSGANVLTF. The chain recombines TRBV6-2 or TRBV6-3 with TRBJ2-6; 8 bases map to TRBD1. The CDR3 runs to 18 residues. V gave up 5 bases and J gave up 1 base; unmatched junction bases: 10. Per the germline V gene, CDR1 is MNHEY and CDR2 is SVGEGT.

The chain carries TRBV28 and TRBJ1-5; D is possibly TRBD1 (6 bases). Germline values: CDR1 MDHEN, CDR2 SYDVKM. The CDR3 has 15 amino acids. V was shortened by 6 bases and J by 4 bases, with 16 bases between the two germline ends. CDR3 residues: CASRLTLGTNQPQHF. CDR3 DNA: TGTGCCAGCAGGTTGACTCTCGGGACAAATCAGCCCCAGCATTTT.

The V gene is TRBV20-1, the J gene TRBJ2-7, with 9 bases aligning to TRBD1. The CDR3 covers 14 residues. V lost 3 bases, J lost 5 bases, and 8 bases stayed unmatched. CDR1 DFQATT and CDR2 SNEGSKA come from the germline V gene (reference sequence). The CDR3 DNA reads TGCAGTGCTAGTCGAAGGGGGGACAGGGACGAGCAGTACTTC. Translation gives CSASRRGDRDEQYF.

This clone was recorded once. This sequence joins TRBV27 and TRBJ2-3, with 7 bases fitting TRBD2. The CDR3 has 16 residues. V gave up 7 bases and J gave up 2 bases; unmatched junction bases: 12. The germline CDR1 and CDR2 sequences are MNHEY and SMNVEV (reference sequence). The CDR3 region has the DNA TGTGCCAGCATTCCTTTGGGTAGCGGGCTCACAGATACGCAGTATTTT. Its protein is CASIPLGSGLTDTQYF.

V is TRBV18 and J is TRBJ1-4; possible D gene TRBD1, 5 bases. V was trimmed by 6 bases and J by 7 bases, leaving 12 bases between them. This CDR3 comprises 13 residues. Germline V gives CDR1 KGHSH, CDR2 LQKENI. The CDR3 DNA reads as TGTGCCAGCTCCTTCGGAGGGGCTGAAAAACTGTTTTTT. Its translation is CASSFGGAEKLFF.

For the CDR3, the DNA is TGTGCCAGTGGACCCGGGACAGGAAATTCACCCCTCCACTTT. Protein sequence: CASGPGTGNSPLHF. V gene TRBV2 combines with J gene TRBJ1-6; 8 nucleotides align to TRBD1. The CDR3 is 14 amino acids. Germline CDR1 SNHLY, CDR2 FYNNEI. The J segment lost 7 bases and the V segment lost 9 bases, leaving 8 bases of the junction unmatched.